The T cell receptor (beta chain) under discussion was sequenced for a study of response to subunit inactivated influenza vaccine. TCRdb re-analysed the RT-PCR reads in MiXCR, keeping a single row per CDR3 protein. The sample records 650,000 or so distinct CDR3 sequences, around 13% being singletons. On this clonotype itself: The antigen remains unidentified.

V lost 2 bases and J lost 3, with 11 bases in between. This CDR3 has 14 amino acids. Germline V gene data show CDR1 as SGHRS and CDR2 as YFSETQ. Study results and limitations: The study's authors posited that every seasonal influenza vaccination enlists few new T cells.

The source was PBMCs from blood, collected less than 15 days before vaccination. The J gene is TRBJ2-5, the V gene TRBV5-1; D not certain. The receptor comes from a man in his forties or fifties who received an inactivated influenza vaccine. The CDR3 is CASSLHRPEETQYF. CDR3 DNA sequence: TGCGCCAGCAGCTTACACAGACCTGAAGAGACCCAGTACTTC.